A single sample is the source of the 12 T cell receptor beta chains below, sequenced in a study of Graves' ophthalmopathy and Graves' hyperthyroidism. Scientists amplified the TCR beta CDR3 regions from RNA transcripts. HTBI primers were used in a first-round RT-PCR, which preceded a second-round multiplex PCR. TCRdb redid the calling of the multiplex PCR reads with MiXCR, one entry per CDR3 protein. The sample has roughly 1.1 million distinct CDR3 sequences; around a third are singletons. The sample was peripheral blood or thyroid tissue (not recorded which). The receptors shown here come from an adult man with Graves' hyperthyroidism.

V gene TRBV7-2 combines with J gene TRBJ2-7; 9 bases are a match to TRBD1. Trimming cost V 8 bases and J 7 bases; bases outside gene matches: 12. The CDR3 contains 14 residues. The germline V gene has CDR1 SGHTA and CDR2 FQGNSA. The CDR3 is CASGPGQGSVEQYF. DNA of the CDR3: TGTGCCAGCGGCCCGGGACAGGGATCAGTAGAGCAGTACTTC.

The sample holds many counts of this clonotype. This chain connects TRBV7-2 to TRBJ1-2, with D maybe TRBD1 (6 bases). Germline assignment: CDR1 SGHTA and CDR2 FQGNSA. Between the trimmed V and J ends, which lost 4 bases and 8 bases, there was a span of 17 bases. This CDR3 is built from 14 residues. CDR3 coding DNA: TGTGCCAGCAGCTCACCTCAGGGGATGGGCGGCTACACCTTC. As protein: CASSSPQGMGGYTF.

The CDR3 sequence is CASTTGVEQYF. In DNA form, the CDR3 reads TGTGCCAGCACTACAGGGGTCGAGCAGTACTTC. V and J are TRBV7-9 and TRBJ2-7; 7 bases map to TRBD1. The junction had 3 bases not matched to a gene; V was cut back by 7 bases and J by 6 bases. In germline, CDR1 is SEHNR, CDR2 FQNEAQ (reference sequence). CDR3 length equals 11 residues.

CDR3 in amino acids: CASSVEVGNYGYTF. The DNA of the CDR3 is TGTGCCAGCAGCGTTGAAGTCGGGAACTATGGCTACACCTTC. The V and J genes are TRBV9 and TRBJ1-2; D gene uncertain. Trimming removed 2 bases from V and 2 bases from J, with 10 bases in between. This CDR3 has 14 residues. Germline V gene lookup returns CDR1 SGDLS and CDR2 YYNGEE.

This clonotype was seen ten or more times. The chain employs TRBV19 and TRBJ1-5; TRBD1 aligns across 7 bases. J lost 4 bases, V lost 3 bases, and 9 bases had no gene match. The germline CDR1 and CDR2 sequences are LNHDA and SQIVND (reference sequence). This CDR3 has 16 amino acids. CDR3 bases: TGTGCCAGTAGTATTTTTCAGGGACAGCCTAATCAGCCCCAGCATTTT. As protein: CASSIFQGQPNQPQHF.

This clonotype was picked up many times. The gene calls are TRBV7-2 and TRBJ1-3; D is undetermined. Trimming shortened V by 3 bases and J by 0 bases, and 3 bases separated the two germline ends. The length of the CDR3 is 13 residues. Germline-derived CDR1 and CDR2 are SGHTA and FQGNSA. This CDR3 is CASSFFSGNTIYF. The CDR3 nucleotides read TGTGCCAGCAGCTTCTTCTCTGGAAACACCATATATTTT.

This chain joins TRBV7-9 and TRBJ2-7; D gene unclear. The V gene's germline CDR1 is SEHNR and CDR2 FQNEAQ (reference sequence). The CDR3 runs 14 residues. Trimming cost V 0 bases and J 4 bases, with 10 bases left between them. CDR3 region: CASSLAVKQYEQYF. The CDR3 region has the DNA TGTGCCAGCAGCTTAGCGGTGAAGCAGTACGAGCAGTACTTC.

The rearrangement uses TRBV13 and TRBJ2-5; D could derive from TRBD1 or TRBD2 (6 bases each). Germline values: CDR1 PRHDT, CDR2 FYEKMQ (reference sequence). This CDR3 is built from 15 residues. Trimming pared 4 bases from V and 7 bases from J, leaving 19 bases between. In DNA, the CDR3 is TGTGCCAGCAGCTCACAGGAGGGACAAATAGGGACCCAGTACTTC. Residues: CASSSQEGQIGTQYF.

The chain recombines TRBV6-5 with TRBJ1-2, with a possible D match to TRBD1 (6 bases). This CDR3 contains 13 residues. Germline loops: CDR1 MNHEY, CDR2 SVGAGI. V gave up 2 bases and J gave up 7 bases, with 11 bases separating them. CDR3 protein: CASSYRDKVGYTF. In nucleotides, the CDR3 is TGTGCCAGCAGTTACAGGGACAAAGTTGGCTACACCTTC.

The table lists this clonotype with a count of one. The genes are TRBV12-3 or TRBV12-4 and TRBJ1-5; a weak D match, TRBD1 (6 bases). V lost 5 bases to trimming and J lost 7 bases, with 33 bases between them. The CDR3 covers 20 residues. In DNA form, the CDR3 reads TGTGCCAGCAGTGTACAGGGTTTGGGAGTCGTCGGATGGAGCGAACAGCCCCAGCATTTT. Protein sequence: CASSVQGLGVVGWSEQPQHF.

This clonotype was recorded at least ten times. The V call is TRBV7-2, the J call TRBJ1-5; no definite D call. The CDR3 runs 13 residues. V was trimmed by 6 bases and J by 7 bases, leaving 13 bases between them. Germline CDR1 reads SGHTA; CDR2 reads FQGNSA. CDR3 coding DNA: TGTGCCAGCAGTCAAGGGATCGGGCAGCCCCAGCATTTT. Its translation: CASSQGIGQPQHF.

V is TRBV19 and J is TRBJ1-5, with D possibly matching TRBD1 (5 bases). V gave up 5 bases and J gave up 3 bases, with 14 bases separating them. Germline values: CDR1 LNHDA, CDR2 SQIVND (reference sequence). This CDR3 has 15 residues. This chain's CDR3 is CASSDSSRYNQPQHF. DNA of the CDR3: TGTGCCAGTAGTGACAGTAGCCGTTACAATCAGCCCCAGCATTTT.